Sequencing of this TCR beta chain was carried out in a study of T-cell reconstitution after alpha-beta-depleted transplantation in children. At least ten counts were recorded for this clonotype. CDR1 and CDR2 from the germline V gene are MNHEY and SVGAGI. The CDR3 covers 13 residues. V dropped 1 base and J dropped 1 base, with 4 bases sitting between them. Molecular barcoding with unique molecular identifiers was used for the TCRbeta library. TCRdb re-called the PCR reads through MiXCR, storing one row per CDR3 protein. The sample lists about 200,000 distinct CDR3 sequences, roughly 15% seen once, with around 13% in the top ten.

This receptor was taken from a human donor who donated a stem cell graft to a child with acute lymphoblastic leukemia. Here the sequenced sample was PBMCs from the stem cell graft donor, taken from the stem cell graft. The gene calls are TRBV6-5 and TRBJ2-5; no firm D call. The CDR3 is CASSYLGQETQYF. CDR3 DNA sequence: TGTGCCAGCAGTTACTTAGGCCAAGAGACCCAGTACTTC.